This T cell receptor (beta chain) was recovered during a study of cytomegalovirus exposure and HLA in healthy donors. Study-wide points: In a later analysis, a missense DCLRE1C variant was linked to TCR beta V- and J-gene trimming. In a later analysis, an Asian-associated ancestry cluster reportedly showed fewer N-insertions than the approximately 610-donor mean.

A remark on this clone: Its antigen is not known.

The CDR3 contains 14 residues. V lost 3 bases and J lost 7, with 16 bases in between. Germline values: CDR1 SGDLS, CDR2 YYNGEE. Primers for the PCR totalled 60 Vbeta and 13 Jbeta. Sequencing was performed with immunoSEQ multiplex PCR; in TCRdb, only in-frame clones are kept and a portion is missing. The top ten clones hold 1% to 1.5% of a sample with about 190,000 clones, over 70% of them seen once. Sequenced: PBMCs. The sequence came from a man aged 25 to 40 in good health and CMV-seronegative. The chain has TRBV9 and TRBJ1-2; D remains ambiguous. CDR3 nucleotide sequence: TGTGCCAGCAGCGGCCAGAACGGTCGGAGTGGCTACACCTTC. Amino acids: CASSGQNGRSGYTF. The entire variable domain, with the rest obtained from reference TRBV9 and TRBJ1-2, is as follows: DSGVTQTPKHLITATGQRVTLRCSPRSGDLSVYWYQQSLDQGLQFLIQYYNGEERAKGNILERFSAQQFPDLHSELNLSSLELGDSALYFCASSGQNGRSGYTFGSGTRLTVV.